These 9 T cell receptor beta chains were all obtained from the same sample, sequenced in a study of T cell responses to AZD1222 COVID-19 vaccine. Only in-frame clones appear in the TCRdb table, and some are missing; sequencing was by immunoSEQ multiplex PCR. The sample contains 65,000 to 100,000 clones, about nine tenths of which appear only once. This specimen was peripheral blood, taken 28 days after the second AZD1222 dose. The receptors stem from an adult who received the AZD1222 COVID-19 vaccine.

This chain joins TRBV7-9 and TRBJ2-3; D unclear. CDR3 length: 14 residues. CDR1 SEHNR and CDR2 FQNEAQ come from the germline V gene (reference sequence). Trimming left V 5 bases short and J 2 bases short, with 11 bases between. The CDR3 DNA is TGTGCCAGCAGCCCCTACGGTTTCACAGATACGCAGTATTTT. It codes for CASSPYGFTDTQYF.

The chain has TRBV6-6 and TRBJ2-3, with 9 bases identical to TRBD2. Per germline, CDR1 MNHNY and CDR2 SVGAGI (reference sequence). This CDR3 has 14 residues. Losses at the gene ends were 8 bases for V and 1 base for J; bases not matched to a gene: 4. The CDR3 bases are TGTGCCAGCCGCGAGCGGGGGGGCACAGATACGCAGTATTTT. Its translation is CASRERGGTDTQYF.

In DNA, the CDR3 is TGTGCCAGTAGTGTGGACAGAAACACCGGGGAGCTGTTTTTT. Translating gives CASSVDRNTGELFF. The J gene is TRBJ2-2, the V gene TRBV19; D is perhaps TRBD1 (6 bases). CDR3 length equals 14 residues. V lost 5 bases, J lost 2 bases, and 9 bases lay in between. Germline CDR1 reads LNHDA; CDR2 reads SQIVND (reference sequence).

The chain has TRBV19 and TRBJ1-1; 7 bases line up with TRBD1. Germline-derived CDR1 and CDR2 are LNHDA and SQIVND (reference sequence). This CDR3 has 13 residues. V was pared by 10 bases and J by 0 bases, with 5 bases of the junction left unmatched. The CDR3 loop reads CATGQVLNTEAFF. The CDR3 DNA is TGTGCCACCGGACAGGTTTTGAACACTGAAGCTTTCTTT.

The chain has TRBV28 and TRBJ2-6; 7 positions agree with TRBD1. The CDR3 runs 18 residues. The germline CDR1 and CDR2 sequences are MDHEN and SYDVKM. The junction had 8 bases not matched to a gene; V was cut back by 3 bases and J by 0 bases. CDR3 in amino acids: CASSFVGTVFSGANVLTF. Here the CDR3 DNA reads TGTGCCAGCAGTTTTGTTGGGACAGTGTTCTCTGGGGCCAACGTCCTGACTTTC.

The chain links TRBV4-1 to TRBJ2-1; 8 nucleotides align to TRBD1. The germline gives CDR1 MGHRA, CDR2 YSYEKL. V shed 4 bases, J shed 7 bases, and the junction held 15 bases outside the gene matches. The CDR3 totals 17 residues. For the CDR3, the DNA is TGCGCCAGCAGCCGAGGGTACAGGGGGTTTTTTTCGAATGAGCAGTTCTTC. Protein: CASSRGYRGFFSNEQFF.

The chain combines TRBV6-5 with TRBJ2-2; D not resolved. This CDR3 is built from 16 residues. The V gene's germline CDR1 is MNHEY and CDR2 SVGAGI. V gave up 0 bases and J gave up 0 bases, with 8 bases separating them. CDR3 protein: CASSYSRHSNTGELFF. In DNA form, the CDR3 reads TGTGCCAGCAGTTACTCGAGACATTCGAACACCGGGGAGCTGTTTTTT.

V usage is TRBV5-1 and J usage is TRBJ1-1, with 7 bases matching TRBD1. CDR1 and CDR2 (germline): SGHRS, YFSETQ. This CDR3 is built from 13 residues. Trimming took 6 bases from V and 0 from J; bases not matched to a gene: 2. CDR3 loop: CASNDRVNTEAFF. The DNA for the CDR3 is TGCGCCAGCAACGACAGGGTGAACACTGAAGCTTTCTTT. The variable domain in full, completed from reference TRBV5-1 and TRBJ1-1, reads KAGVTQTPRYLIKTRGQQVTLSCSPISGHRSVSWYQQTPGQGLQFLFEYFSETQRNKGNFPGRFSGRQFSNSRSEMNVSTLELGDSALYLCASNDRVNTEAFFGQGTRLTVV.

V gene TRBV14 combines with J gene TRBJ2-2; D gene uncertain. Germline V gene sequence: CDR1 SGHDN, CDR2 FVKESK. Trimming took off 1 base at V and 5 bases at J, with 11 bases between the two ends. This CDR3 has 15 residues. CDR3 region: CASSQGGFGTGELFF. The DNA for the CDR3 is TGTGCCAGCAGCCAAGGGGGTTTCGGGACCGGGGAGCTGTTTTTT.